This is a list of T cell receptor beta chains from one sample in a study of blood T cell repertoires in COVID-19. Repertoires were generated with immunoSEQ multiplex PCR, while TCRdb's copy carries only in-frame clones and drops some. The table shows around 300,000 clones, with 80% to 95% occurring only once. Input material: PBMCs or T cells enriched from blood (not recorded which). The receptors derive from a woman aged 25 to 39 who had recovered from COVID-19. Both conserved end residues are part of each CDR3. D genes are given only for firm matches. A clone size is listed for some rows: how often the clone was seen (once, few, many), or a class if it is expanded.

abundance,v_gene,d_gene,j_gene,CDR3nt,CDR3aa
.,TRBV4-3,TRBD1,TRBJ2-1,TGCGCCAGCAGCCGGACAGGAGACAATGAGCAGTTCTTC,CASSRTGDNEQFF
.,TRBV23-1,.,TRBJ2-3,TGCGCCAGCAGTCAATCGCAGGCCGCCGGAACAGATACGCAGTATTTT,CASSQSQAAGTDTQYF
few,TRBV5-6,.,TRBJ2-1,TGTGCCAGCAGCTTGAAAACCGGGGTCCACAATGAGCAGTTCTTC,CASSLKTGVHNEQFF
.,TRBV7-9,TRBD2,TRBJ2-1,TGTGCCAGCAGCTTAGGAATTAGCGGGATAAGCTCCTACAATGAGCAGTTCTTC,CASSLGISGISSYNEQFF
.,TRBV5-1,.,TRBJ1-5,TGCGCCAGCAGCTTGGGGACTCAGAGCAATCAGCCCCAGCATTTT,CASSLGTQSNQPQHF
.,TRBV5-6,.,TRBJ2-2,TGTGCCAGCAGCTTGTTGCAGGGAGGTTGGGCCGGGGAGCTGTTTTTT,CASSLLQGGWAGELFF
.,TRBV27,.,TRBJ2-1,TGTGCCAGCAGTTATCAGGAGGGTTACAATGAGCAGTTCTTC,CASSYQEGYNEQFF
.,TRBV2,.,TRBJ1-3,TGTGCCAGCAGTCCCACAACGACCCAGGCTGGAAACACCATATATTTT,CASSPTTTQAGNTIYF
.,TRBV30,TRBD2,TRBJ2-2,TGTGCCTGGAGTCAATTAGCGGGAGGTGGCGGGGAGCTGTTTTTT,CAWSQLAGGGGELFF
.,TRBV27,TRBD1,TRBJ2-7,TGTGCCAGCAGCCGATTCGGACAGGGAGGCTACGAGCAGTACTTC,CASSRFGQGGYEQYF